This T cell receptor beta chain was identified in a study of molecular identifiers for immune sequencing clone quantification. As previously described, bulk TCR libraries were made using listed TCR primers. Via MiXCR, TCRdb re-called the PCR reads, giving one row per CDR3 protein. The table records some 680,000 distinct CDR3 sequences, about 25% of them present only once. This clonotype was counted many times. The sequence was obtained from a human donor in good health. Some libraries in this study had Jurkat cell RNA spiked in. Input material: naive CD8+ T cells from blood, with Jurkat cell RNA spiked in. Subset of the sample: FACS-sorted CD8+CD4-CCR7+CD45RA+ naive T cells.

DNA of the CDR3: TGTGCCAGCAGCTCCACGTTGGCCTCTGGGGCCAACGTCCTGACTTTC. It translates to CASSSTLASGANVLTF. V gene TRBV7-9 combines with J gene TRBJ2-6, with D uncertain. The V and J ends lost 4 bases and 0 bases respectively, with 10 bases between them. This CDR3 comprises 16 residues. The germline V gene has CDR1 SEHNR and CDR2 FQNEAQ (reference sequence).